This T cell receptor (beta chain) appears in the sequencing data of a study of CD4 T cells in relation to SARS-CoV-2 and coronaviruses. Germline values: CDR1 LGHDT, CDR2 YNNKEL (reference sequence). This CDR3 region has 15 residues. Losses at the gene ends were 2 bases for V and 1 base for J; bases not matched to a gene: 3. Sequenced by immunoSEQ multiplex PCR; TCRdb stores in-frame clones only, minus some. Among about 24,000 clones listed, 65% to 80% were seen once. On this clone: Its specificity is unknown.

The unexposed donors gave CD4+ T cells in about 2010-2019, prior to COVID-19. The cells were cultured for over eight days before CD4+ T cells were isolated. Cells permitting, SARS-CoV-2 S/N and four cold-coronavirus spikes were tested on unexposed-donor CD4+ T cells. PBMCs were plated at 1.5 million to 2.5 million per well in IL-2-containing medium. The rearrangement joins TRBV3-1 (or the pseudogene TRBV3-2) to TRBJ1-2; the match to TRBD1 covers 8 bases. The sample taken for sequencing was CD4+ T cells from PBMCs, cultured in vitro. The origin of this receptor is a human donor in good health. The CDR3 DNA is TGTGCCAGCAGCCAAACAGGGGGGGATAACTATGGCTACACCTTC. Translated: CASSQTGGDNYGYTF.